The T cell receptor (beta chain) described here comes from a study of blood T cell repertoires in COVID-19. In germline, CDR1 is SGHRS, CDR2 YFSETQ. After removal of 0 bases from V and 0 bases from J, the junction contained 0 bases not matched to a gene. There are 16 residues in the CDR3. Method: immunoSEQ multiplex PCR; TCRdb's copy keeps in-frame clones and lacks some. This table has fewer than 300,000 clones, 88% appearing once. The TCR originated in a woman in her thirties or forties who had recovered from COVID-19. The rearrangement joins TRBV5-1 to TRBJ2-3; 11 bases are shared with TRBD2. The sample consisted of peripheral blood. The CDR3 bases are TGCGCCAGCAGCTTGGGACTAGCGGGAAGCACAGATACGCAGTATTTT. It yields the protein CASSLGLAGSTDTQYF. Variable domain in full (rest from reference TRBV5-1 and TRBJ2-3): KAGVTQTPRYLIKTRGQQVTLSCSPISGHRSVSWYQQTPGQGLQFLFEYFSETQRNKGNFPGRFSGRQFSNSRSEMNVSTLELGDSALYLCASSLGLAGSTDTQYFGPGTRLTVL.